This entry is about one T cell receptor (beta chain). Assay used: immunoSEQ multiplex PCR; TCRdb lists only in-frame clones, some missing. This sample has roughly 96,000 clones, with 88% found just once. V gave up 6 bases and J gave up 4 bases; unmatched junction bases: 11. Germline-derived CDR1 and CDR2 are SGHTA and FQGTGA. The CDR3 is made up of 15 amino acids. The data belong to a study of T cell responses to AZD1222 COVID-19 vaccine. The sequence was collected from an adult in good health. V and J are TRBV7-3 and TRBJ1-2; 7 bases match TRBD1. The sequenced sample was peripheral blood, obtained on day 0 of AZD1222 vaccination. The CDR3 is CASRFTGADGYGYTF. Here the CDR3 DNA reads TGTGCCAGCAGATTTACAGGGGCTGATGGCTATGGCTACACCTTC.